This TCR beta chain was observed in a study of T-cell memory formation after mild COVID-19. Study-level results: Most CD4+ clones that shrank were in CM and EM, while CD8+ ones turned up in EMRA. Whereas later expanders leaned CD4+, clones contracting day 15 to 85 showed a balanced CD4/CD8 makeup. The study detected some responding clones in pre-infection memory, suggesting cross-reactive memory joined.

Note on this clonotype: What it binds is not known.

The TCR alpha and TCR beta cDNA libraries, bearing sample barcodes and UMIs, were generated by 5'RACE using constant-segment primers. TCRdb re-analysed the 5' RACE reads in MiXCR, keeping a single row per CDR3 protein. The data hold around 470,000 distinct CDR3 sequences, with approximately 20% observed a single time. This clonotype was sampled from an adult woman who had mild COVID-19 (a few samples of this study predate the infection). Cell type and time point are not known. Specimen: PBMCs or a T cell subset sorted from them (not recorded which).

The CDR3 sequence: CAISDAGGRRDTQYF. The CDR3 nucleotides read TGTGCCATCAGTGATGCGGGAGGGAGGAGAGATACGCAGTATTTT. V and J are TRBV10-3 and TRBJ2-3; 9 bases are a match to TRBD2. The CDR3 runs to 15 residues. The germline gives CDR1 ENHRY, CDR2 SYGVKD. The V segment lost 3 bases and the J segment 5 bases; nucleotides outside the gene matches: 6.